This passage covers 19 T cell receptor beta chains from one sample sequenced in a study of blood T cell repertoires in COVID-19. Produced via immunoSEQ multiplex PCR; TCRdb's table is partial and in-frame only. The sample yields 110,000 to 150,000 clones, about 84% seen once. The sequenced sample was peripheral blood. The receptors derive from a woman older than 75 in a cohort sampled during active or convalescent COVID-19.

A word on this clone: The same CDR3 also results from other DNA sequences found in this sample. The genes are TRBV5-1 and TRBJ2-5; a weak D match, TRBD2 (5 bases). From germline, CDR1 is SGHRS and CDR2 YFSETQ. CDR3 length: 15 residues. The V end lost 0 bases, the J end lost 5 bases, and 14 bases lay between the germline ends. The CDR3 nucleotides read TGCGCCAGCAGCTTGGTACCTGGCGGCGGGGAGACCCAGTACTTC. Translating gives CASSLVPGGGETQYF.

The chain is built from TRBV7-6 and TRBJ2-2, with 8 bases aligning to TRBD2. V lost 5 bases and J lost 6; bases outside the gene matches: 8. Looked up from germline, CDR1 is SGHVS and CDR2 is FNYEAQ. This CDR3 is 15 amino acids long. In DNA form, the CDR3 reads TGTGCCAGCAGCCTCGGGGGGGCCTACGCCGGGGAGCTGTTTTTT. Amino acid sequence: CASSLGGAYAGELFF.

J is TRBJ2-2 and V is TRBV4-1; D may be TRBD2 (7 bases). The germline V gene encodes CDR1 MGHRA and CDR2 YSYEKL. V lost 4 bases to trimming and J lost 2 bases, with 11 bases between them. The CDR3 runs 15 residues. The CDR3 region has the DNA TGCGCCAGCAGCCGGGGGGGGCGAAACACCGGGGAGCTGTTTTTT. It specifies CASSRGGRNTGELFF.

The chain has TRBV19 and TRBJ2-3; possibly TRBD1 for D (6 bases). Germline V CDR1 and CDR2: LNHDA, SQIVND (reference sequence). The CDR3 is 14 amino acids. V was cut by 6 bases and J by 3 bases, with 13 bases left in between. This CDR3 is CASSTGQITDTQYF. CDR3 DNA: TGTGCCAGTAGCACCGGACAGATAACAGATACGCAGTATTTT. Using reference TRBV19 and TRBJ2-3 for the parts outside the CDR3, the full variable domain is DGGITQSPKYLFRKEGQNVTLSCEQNLNHDAMYWYRQDPGQGLRLIYYSQIVNDFQKGDIAEGYSVSREKKESFPLTVTSAQKNPTAFYLCASSTGQITDTQYFGPGTRLTVL.

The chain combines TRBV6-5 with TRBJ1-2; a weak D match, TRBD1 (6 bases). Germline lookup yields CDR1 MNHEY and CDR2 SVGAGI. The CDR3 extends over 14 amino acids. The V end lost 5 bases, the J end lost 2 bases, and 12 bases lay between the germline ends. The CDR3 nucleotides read TGTGCCAGCAGTACTGGGGGGGCAAACTATGGCTACACCTTC. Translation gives CASSTGGANYGYTF.

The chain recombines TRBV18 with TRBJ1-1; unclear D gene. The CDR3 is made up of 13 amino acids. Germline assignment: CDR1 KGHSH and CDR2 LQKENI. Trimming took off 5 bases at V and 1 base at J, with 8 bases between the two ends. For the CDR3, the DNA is TGTGCCAGCTCATCGACGGGGAACACTGAAGCTTTCTTT. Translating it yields CASSSTGNTEAFF.

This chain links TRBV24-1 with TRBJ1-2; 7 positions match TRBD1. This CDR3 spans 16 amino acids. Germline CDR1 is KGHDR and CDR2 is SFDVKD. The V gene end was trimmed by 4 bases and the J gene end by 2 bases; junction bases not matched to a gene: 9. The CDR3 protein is CATSDATMTGNYGYTF. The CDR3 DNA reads TGTGCCACCAGTGACGCAACCATGACAGGGAACTATGGCTACACCTTC.

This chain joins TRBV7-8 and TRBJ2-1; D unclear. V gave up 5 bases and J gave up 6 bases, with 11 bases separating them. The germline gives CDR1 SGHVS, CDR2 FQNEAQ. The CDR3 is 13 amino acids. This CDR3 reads CASSRLVFNEQFF. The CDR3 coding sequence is TGTGCCAGCAGCCGATTAGTATTCAATGAGCAGTTCTTC.

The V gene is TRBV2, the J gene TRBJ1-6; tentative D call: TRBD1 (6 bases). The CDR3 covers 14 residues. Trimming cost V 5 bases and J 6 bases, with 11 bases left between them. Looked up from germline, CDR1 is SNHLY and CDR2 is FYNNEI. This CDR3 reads CASSRTDPNSPLHF. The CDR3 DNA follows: TGTGCCAGCAGTCGGACAGATCCTAATTCACCCCTCCACTTT.

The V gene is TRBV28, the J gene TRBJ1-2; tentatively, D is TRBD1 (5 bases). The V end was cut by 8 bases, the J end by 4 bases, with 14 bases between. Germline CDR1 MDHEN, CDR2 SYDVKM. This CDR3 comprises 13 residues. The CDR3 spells CASRTAGLYGYTF. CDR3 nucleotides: TGTGCCAGCCGAACCGCGGGACTCTATGGCTACACCTTC.

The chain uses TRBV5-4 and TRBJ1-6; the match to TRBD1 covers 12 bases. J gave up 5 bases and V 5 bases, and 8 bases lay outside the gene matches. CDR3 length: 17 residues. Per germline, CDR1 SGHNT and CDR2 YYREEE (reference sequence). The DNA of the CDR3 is TGTGCCAGCAGTTCCGGGACAGGGGGCGTCGATAATTCACCCCTCCACTTT. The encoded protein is CASSSGTGGVDNSPLHF.

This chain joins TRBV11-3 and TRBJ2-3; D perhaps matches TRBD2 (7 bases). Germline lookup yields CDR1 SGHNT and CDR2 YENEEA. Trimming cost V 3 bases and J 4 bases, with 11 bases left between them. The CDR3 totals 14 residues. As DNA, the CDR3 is TGTGCCAGCAGCTTGGGGGGGGCCCCAGATACGCAGTATTTT. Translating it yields CASSLGGAPDTQYF.

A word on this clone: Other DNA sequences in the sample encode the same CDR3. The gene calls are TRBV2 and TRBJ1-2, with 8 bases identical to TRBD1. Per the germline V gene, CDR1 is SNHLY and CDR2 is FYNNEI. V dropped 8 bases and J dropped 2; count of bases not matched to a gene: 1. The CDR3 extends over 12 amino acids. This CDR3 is CASGQGNYGYTF. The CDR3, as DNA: TGTGCCAGCGGACAGGGAAACTATGGCTACACCTTC.

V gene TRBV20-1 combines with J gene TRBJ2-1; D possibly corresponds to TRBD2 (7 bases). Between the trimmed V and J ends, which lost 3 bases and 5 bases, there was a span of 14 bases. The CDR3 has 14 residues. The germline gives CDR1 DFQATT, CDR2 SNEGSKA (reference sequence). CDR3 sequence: CSASRGGRNNEQFF. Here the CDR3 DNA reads TGCAGTGCTAGTAGGGGGGGCCGCAACAATGAGCAGTTCTTC.

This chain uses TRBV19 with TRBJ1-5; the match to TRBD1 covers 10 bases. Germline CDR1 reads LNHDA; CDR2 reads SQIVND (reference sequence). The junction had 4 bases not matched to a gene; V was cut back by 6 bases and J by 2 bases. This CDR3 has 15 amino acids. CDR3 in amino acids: CASSDRGQGNQPQHF. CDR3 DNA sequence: TGTGCCAGTAGCGACAGGGGGCAAGGCAATCAGCCCCAGCATTTT.

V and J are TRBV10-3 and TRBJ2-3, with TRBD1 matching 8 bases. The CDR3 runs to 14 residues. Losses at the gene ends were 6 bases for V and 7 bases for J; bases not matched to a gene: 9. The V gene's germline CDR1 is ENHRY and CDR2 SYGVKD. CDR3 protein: CAIRSDRGGNTQYF. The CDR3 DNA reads TGTGCCATCAGATCCGACAGGGGTGGTAATACGCAGTATTTT.

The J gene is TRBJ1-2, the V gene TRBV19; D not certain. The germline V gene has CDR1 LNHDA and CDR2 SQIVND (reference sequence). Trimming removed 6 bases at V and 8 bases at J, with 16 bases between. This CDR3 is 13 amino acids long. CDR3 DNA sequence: TGTGCCAGTAGCCCAAACTCCGCCGAAGGCTACACCTTC. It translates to CASSPNSAEGYTF.

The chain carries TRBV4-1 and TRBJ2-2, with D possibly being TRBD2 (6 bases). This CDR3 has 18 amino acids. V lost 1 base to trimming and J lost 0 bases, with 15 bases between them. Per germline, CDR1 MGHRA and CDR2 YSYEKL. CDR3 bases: TGCGCCAGCAGCCAAGGACTACTAGCCCGATCGAACACCGGGGAGCTGTTTTTT. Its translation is CASSQGLLARSNTGELFF.

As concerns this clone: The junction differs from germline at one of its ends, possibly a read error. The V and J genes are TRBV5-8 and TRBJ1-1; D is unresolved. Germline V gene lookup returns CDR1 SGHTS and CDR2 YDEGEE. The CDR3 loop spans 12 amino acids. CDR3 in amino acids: CASSLFRQRLHF. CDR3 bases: TGTGCCAGCAGCCTATTTAGGCAGCGGCTTCATTTT.